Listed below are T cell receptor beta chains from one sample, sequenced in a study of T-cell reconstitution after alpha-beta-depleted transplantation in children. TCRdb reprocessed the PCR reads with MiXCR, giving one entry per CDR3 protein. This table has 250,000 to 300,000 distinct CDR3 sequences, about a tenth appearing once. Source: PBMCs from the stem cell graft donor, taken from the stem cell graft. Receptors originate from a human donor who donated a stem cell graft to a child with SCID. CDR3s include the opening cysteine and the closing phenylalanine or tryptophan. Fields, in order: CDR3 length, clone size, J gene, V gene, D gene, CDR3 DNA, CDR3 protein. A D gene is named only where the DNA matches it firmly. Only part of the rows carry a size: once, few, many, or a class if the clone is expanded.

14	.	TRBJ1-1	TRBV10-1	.	TGCGCCAGCAGTGAGTACAGGTCGAACACTGAAGCTTTCTTT	CASSEYRSNTEAFF
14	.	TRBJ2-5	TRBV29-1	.	TGCAGCGTGCTAATTGAGGACAGCCAAGAGACCCAGTACTTC	CSVLIEDSQETQYF
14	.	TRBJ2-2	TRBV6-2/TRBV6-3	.	TGTGCCAGCGGCGACGGGACTTACACCGGGGAGCTGTTTTTT	CASGDGTYTGELFF
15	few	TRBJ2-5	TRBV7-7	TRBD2	TGTGCTAGCAGCTCGGGACTAGCGGGAATAGAGACCCAGTACTTC	CASSSGLAGIETQYF
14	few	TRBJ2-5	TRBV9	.	TGTGCCAGCAGTATGCCAGACAGTCAAGAGACCCAGTACTTC	CASSMPDSQETQYF
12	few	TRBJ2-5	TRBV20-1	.	TGCAGTGCTATCCGGGGCCAAGAGACCCAGTACTTC	CSAIRGQETQYF
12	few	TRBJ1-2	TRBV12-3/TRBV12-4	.	TGTGCCAGCAGTTTAAATCTTTACAGCTACACCTTC	CASSLNLYSYTF
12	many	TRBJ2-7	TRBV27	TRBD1	TGTGCCAGCAGTTACACAGGGGCCGAGCAGTACTTC	CASSYTGAEQYF
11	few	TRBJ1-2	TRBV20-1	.	TGCAGTGTTGGGGGCTTTTATGGCTACACCTTC	CSVGGFYGYTF
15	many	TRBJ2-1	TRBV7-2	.	TGTGCCAGCAGTCCCAGACCCGACTCCTACAATGAGCAGTTCTTC	CASSPRPDSYNEQFF
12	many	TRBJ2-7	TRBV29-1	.	TGCAGCGTTGATGGAGGATCCTACGAGCAGTACTTC	CSVDGGSYEQYF
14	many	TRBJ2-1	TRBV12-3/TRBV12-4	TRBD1	TGTGCCAGCAGTTTCGGCGGACAGGGGGGTGAGCAGTTCTTC	CASSFGGQGGEQFF
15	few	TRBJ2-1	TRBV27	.	TGTGCCAGCAGTTTCGCTCCTCCTCTATACAATGAGCAGTTCTTC	CASSFAPPLYNEQFF
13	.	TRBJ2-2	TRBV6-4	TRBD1	TGTGCCAGCACCGACAGGGATGGCGGGGAGCTGTTTTTT	CASTDRDGGELFF
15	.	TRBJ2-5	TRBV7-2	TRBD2	TGTGCCAGCAGCAAGGCGGGACTAATTGAGGAGACCCAGTACTTC	CASSKAGLIEETQYF
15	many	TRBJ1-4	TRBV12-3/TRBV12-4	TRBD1	TGTGCCAGCAGCCCCAGGGGGCCAACTAATGAAAAACTGTTTTTT	CASSPRGPTNEKLFF
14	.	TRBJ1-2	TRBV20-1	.	TGCAGTGCGCCGAGCCCTACAGGGAACTATGGCTACACCTTC	CSAPSPTGNYGYTF
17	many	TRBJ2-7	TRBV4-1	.	TGCGCCAGCAGCCAAGATCCTTCCGGGGCTCAGGGTTACGAGCAGTACTTC	CASSQDPSGAQGYEQYF
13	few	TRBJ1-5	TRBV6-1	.	TGTGCCAGCAGTGATTACCCCCCTCAGCCCCAGCATTTT	CASSDYPPQPQHF
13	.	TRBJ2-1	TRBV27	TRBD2	TGTGCCAGCACGGGGGGATACTACAATGAGCAGTTCTTC	CASTGGYYNEQFF
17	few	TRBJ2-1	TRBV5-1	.	TGCGCCAGCAGGGGTACCGCGCCTTGGGGCCCGTACAATGAGCAGTTCTTC	CASRGTAPWGPYNEQFF
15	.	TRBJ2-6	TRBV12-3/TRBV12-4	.	TGTGCCAGCAGAGAGGGAGGGGGTGGGGCCAACGTCCTGACTTTC	CASREGGGGANVLTF
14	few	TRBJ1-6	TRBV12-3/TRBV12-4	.	TGTGCCAGCAGCTACGGGGGGAATAATTCACCCCTCCACTTT	CASSYGGNNSPLHF
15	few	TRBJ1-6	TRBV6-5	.	TGTGCCAGCAGTAACCGACCGAGTGTGGATTCACCCCTCCACTTT	CASSNRPSVDSPLHF
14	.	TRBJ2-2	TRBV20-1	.	TGCAGTGCTAGAGATCCGATGGGGACCGGGGAGCTGTTTTTT	CSARDPMGTGELFF
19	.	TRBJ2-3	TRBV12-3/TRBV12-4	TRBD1	TGTGCCAGCAGCCCAAGGCGACAGGGGGGACTGGCCCGCACAGATACGCAGTATTTT	CASSPRRQGGLARTDTQYF
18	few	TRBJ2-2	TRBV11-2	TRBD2	TGTGCCAGCAGCCCCGGACTAGCGGGGGGGCCGTGGCCCGGGGAGCTGTTTTTT	CASSPGLAGGPWPGELFF
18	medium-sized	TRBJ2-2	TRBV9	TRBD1	TGTGCCAGCAGCGTAGCTTATAGGACAGGGGGTCGGACCGGGGAGCTGTTTTTT	CASSVAYRTGGRTGELFF
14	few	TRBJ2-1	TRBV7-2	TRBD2	TGTGCCAGCCGTCGCGGGGGGGGTAACAATGAGCAGTTCTTC	CASRRGGGNNEQFF
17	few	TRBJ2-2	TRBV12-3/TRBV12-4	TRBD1	TGTGCCAGCAGTCCCGACCGGGACAGGCTGAACACCGGGGAGCTGTTTTTT	CASSPDRDRLNTGELFF
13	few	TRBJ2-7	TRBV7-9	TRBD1	TGTGCCAGCAGAAGGGGGCCTTCCTACGAGCAGTACTTC	CASRRGPSYEQYF
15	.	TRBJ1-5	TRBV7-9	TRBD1	TGTGCCAGCAGCGGTGACAGGGAGAGCAATCAGCCCCAGCATTTT	CASSGDRESNQPQHF
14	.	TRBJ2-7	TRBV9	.	TGTGCCAGCAGCGTAGGTCCAGAAAGATACGAGCAGTACTTC	CASSVGPERYEQYF
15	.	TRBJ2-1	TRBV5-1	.	TGCGCCAGCAGCTTGGACGGGGCCTCTTACAATGAGCAGTTCTTC	CASSLDGASYNEQFF
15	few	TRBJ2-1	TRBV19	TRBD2	TGTGCCAGTAATCGGGGGGGAGGGTCCTACAATGAGCAGTTCTTC	CASNRGGGSYNEQFF
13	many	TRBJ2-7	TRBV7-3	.	TGTGCCAGCAGCTTAGGTGGGGGGCTTGAGCAGTACTTC	CASSLGGGLEQYF
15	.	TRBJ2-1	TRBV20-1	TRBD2	TGCAGTGCTTTTATAGCGGGGGCCCCCTACAATGAGCAGTTCTTC	CSAFIAGAPYNEQFF
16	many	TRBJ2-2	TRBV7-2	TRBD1	TGTGCCAGCAGCTTAGCGTATGGACAGGGGATCGGGGAGCTGTTTTTT	CASSLAYGQGIGELFF
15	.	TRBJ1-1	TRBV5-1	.	TGCGCCAGCAGCTTGGAGGGCCAGATGAACACTGAAGCTTTCTTT	CASSLEGQMNTEAFF
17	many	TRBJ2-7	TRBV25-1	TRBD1	TGTGCCAGCAGTGAAAAGGCAACCGGGACAGGGGGCGACGAGCAGTACTTC	CASSEKATGTGGDEQYF
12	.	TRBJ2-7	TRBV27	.	TGTGCCAGCAGTTTATTTGGGTTCGAGCAGTACTTC	CASSLFGFEQYF
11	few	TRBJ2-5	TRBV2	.	TGTGCCAGCACGCAGAGAGAGACCCAGTACTTC	CASTQRETQYF
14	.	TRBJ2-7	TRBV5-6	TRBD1	TGTGCCAGCAGGGGACGGACAGGGGGCCGGGAGCAGTACTTC	CASRGRTGGREQYF
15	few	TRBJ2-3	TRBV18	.	TGTGCCAGCTCACCCGAGGGGGTAGCAGCAGATACGCAGTATTTT	CASSPEGVAADTQYF
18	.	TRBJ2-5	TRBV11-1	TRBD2	TGTGCCAGCAGCTCCCAGGGAGGGACTAGCGGGTTCCAAGAGACCCAGTACTTC	CASSSQGGTSGFQETQYF
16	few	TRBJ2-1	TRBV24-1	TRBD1	TGTGCCACCAGTGATTCCGGACAGGACTCCTACAATGAGCAGTTCTTC	CATSDSGQDSYNEQFF
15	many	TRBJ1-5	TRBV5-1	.	TGCGCCAGCAGTTCAGGGGTTGATAGCAATCAGCCCCAGCATTTT	CASSSGVDSNQPQHF
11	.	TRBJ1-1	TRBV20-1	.	TGCAGTGCTACGGGTGGAACTGAAGCTTTCTTT	CSATGGTEAFF
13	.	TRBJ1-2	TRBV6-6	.	TGTGCCAGCAGCCGAGGGAATAGCTATGGCTACACCTTC	CASSRGNSYGYTF
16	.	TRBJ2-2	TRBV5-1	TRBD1	TGCGCCAGCAGCTTGGGGGACAGGGGCGTCACCGGGGAGCTGTTTTTT	CASSLGDRGVTGELFF
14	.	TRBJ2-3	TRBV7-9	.	TGTGCCAGCAGCCCCCATGGGGTTCCAAATACGCAGTATTTT	CASSPHGVPNTQYF
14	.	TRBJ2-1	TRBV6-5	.	TGTGCCAGCAGTTACGACCCGAGTTACAATGAGCAGTTCTTC	CASSYDPSYNEQFF